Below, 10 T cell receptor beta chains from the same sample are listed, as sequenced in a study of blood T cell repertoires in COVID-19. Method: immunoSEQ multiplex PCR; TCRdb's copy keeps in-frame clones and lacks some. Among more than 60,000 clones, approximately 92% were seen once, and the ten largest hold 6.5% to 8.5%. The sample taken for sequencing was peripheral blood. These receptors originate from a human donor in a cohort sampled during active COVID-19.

The CDR3 DNA is TGCAGCGTTGATCTCGAGGGACTCCAAGAGACCCAGTACTTC. Translating it yields CSVDLEGLQETQYF. The genes are TRBV29-1 and TRBJ2-5, with D maybe TRBD2 (6 bases). Looked up from germline, CDR1 is SQVTM and CDR2 is ANQGSEA. Deletions cut 3 bases from V and 1 base from J, with 12 bases between. The CDR3 sequence is 14 residues long.

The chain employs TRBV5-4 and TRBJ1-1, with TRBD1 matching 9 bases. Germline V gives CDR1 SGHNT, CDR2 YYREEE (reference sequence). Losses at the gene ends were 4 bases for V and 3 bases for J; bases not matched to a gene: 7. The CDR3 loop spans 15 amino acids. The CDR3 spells CASSPGTGTDTEAFF. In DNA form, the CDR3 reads TGTGCCAGCAGCCCCGGGACAGGGACGGACACTGAAGCTTTCTTT.

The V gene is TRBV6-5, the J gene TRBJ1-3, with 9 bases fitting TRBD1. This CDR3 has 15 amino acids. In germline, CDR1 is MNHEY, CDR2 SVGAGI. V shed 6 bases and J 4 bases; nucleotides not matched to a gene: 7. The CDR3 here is CASSSTGGLGNTIYF. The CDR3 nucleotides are TGTGCCAGCAGCAGCACAGGGGGCCTCGGAAACACCATATATTTT.

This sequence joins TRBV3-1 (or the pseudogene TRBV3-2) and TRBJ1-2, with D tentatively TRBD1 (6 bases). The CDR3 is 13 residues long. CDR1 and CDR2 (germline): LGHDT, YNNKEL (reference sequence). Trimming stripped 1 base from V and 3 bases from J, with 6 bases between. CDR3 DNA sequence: TGTGCCAGCAGCCAAGGGACAGACTATGGCTACACCTTC. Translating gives CASSQGTDYGYTF.

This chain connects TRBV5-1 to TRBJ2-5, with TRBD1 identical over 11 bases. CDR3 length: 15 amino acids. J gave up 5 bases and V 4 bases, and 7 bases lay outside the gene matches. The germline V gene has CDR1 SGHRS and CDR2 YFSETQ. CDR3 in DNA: TGCGCCAGCAGCACCCGGGACAGGGGGAGGGAGACCCAGTACTTC. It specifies CASSTRDRGRETQYF.

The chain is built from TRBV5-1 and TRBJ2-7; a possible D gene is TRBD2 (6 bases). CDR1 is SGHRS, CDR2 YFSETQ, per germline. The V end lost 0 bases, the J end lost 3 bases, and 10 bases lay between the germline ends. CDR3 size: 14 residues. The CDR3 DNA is TGCGCCAGCAGCTTGGGGGGGGACGGCTACGAGCAGTACTTC. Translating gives CASSLGGDGYEQYF.

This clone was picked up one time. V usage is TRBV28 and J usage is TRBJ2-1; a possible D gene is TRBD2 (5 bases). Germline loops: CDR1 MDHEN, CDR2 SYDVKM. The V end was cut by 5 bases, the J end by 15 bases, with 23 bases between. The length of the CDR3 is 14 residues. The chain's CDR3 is CASSTPSSAGGWFF. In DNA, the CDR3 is TGTGCCAGCAGTACCCCCTCGAGTGCAGGCGGGTGGTTCTTC. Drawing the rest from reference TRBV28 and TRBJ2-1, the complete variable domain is DVKVTQSSRYLVKRTGEKVFLECVQDMDHENMFWYRQDPGLGLRLIYFSYDVKMKEKGDIPEGYSVSREKKERFSLILESASTNQTSMYLCASSTPSSAGGWFFGPGTRLTVL.

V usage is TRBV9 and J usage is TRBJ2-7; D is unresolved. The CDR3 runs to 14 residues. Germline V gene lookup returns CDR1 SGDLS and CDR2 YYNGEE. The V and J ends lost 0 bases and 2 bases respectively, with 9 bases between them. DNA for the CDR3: TGTGCCAGCAGCGTAGCTCTAGAAACCTACGAGCAGTACTTC. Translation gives CASSVALETYEQYF.

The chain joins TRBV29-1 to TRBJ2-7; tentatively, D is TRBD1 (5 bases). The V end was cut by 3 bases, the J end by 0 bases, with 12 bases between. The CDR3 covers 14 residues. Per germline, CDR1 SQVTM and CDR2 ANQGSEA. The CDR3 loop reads CSVDQGSSSYEQYF. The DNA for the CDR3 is TGCAGCGTTGACCAGGGCTCGAGCTCCTACGAGCAGTACTTC.

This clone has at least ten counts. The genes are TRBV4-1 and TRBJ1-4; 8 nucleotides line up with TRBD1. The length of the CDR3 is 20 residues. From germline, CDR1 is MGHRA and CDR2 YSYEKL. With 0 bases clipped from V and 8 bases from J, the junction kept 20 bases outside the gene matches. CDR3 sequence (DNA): TGCGCCAGCAGCCAAGATCCTAAAGGACAGGGACCCAGTATCCGGGAAAAACTGTTTTTT. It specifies CASSQDPKGQGPSIREKLFF.